This TCR beta chain stems from a study of cytomegalovirus exposure and HLA in healthy donors (dated by TCRdb to about 2017). Study-level background: An earlier analysis of some 620 of the donors reported 276 Gb of sequence data and 117 million unique TCR beta sequences obtained from approximately 180 million T cells. An earlier analysis of more than 450 of the donors used high-throughput TCR beta sequencing to judge whether each TCR beta V gene segment behaved as functional or pseudogenic. All discovery cohort repertoires had been generated on a single sequencing platform. Among the roughly 370 genotyped donors, under 90% belonged to the genetic ancestry cluster associated with self-reported Caucasian donors. Because of strong linkage in the cohort, four to six DR-DQ haplotypes were treated as single units for association and clustering. In a later genetic analysis, genome-wide SNP genotypes for about three fifths of the roughly 670 donors were used, and that subset was treated as a discovery cohort. An early release that covered several hundred HLA-typed donors contained 300 to 350 gigabases of sequencing data and about 84 million unique TCR sequences. Typing coverage varied by locus: 629-630 donors for A, B, C, DRB1 and DQB1; roughly 500 for DQA1; approximately 570 for DPA1; roughly 470 for DPB1. Besides the first cohort of about 730 subjects, a separate validation cohort made up of roughly 120 different subjects was used. The study used immunosequencing to profile the T cell repertoires of about 670 subjects and linked those repertoires to cytomegalovirus serostatus. To predict cytomegalovirus infection status, the study combined high-throughput TCR immunosequencing, statistical association of individual TCRs with disease status, and machine learning. Donor age, sex, ethnicity and CMV serostatus were compiled together with the repertoire data. Both class I and class II loci were covered by HLA typing, at four-digit resolution. A later analysis re-examined previously published TCR beta repertoires from more than 600 donors and added high-resolution HLA genotyping to investigate patterns of TCR occurrence. In the later analysis, no new phenotypic data were used to find candidate immune exposures; instead, reliance was placed on TCR beta sequences and their occurrence across donors. On average, roughly 250,000 unique TCR beta nucleotide sequences were sequenced per donor among a few hundred genotyped donors of the cohort, with roughly a sixth of those sequences being non-productive. The study was designed to test whether signatures of past pathogen exposure could be identified by cataloging public T cell receptors. General study outcomes and caveats: Presence/absence analyses assumed roughly uniform sequencing depth across donors, an assumption that may not hold. Because some donors lacked HLA typing at each locus, the association tests relied only on the typed subset. The authors suggested that the approach could potentially be generalized to other disease states and immunological phenotypes. The only immune exposure information available for the cohort was CMV serostatus. Compared with equally common non-associated chains, HLA-associated TCR beta chains in a later analysis were more clonally expanded and had lower generation probabilities. In a later analysis, TCR association rates were found to vary across HLA loci, with the most associated TCRs seen for DRB1 alleles and the fewest for HLA-C alleles. Linkage disequilibrium might explain the correlated functional status among segregating V segments, but an unknown experimental factor could not be excluded. Because counts were too low, about 18 rarely observed V segments, including chromosome 9 orphons, were excluded from the earlier analysis of around 590 of the donors. An earlier analysis of 587 of the donors showed that most TCR beta V segments appeared in productive rearrangements either about 90% or about 30% of the time, which broadly matched IMGT annotations. The study gave a list of 150 to 200 TCR beta chains associated with cytomegalovirus. Compared with the approximately 670-donor mean, donors in an Asian-associated ancestry cluster had fewer N-insertions in productive TCRs, according to a later genetic analysis. Only TCR beta chains were sequenced in this cohort, and the absence of alpha or paired-chain data limited detectable features. The 87-base-pair reads could not distinguish some IMGT-functional V segments, including TRBV6-2 and TRBV6-3, so those segments were excluded. Most TCR sequences were observed very rarely across donors, whereas some public TCRs were present in many individuals. In a later analysis, most CMV-associated TCR beta chains were found to appear HLA-restricted, with HLA associations seemingly driven largely by CMV exposure. V-gene and J-gene trimming of TCR beta chains was associated with a missense DCLRE1C variant in a later genetic analysis, and the association was replicated in an independent cohort. A further reported finding was that TCR beta sequences accurately predicted the HLA-A and HLA-B alleles for most subjects in the first cohort. At a false discovery rate of 0.05, a later analysis linked 16,000 or so TCR beta sequences to specific HLA alleles. In both the original and validation cohorts, the classifier was reported to diagnose cytomegalovirus status with high specificity and sensitivity. A later analysis reported that several top co-occurrence clusters appeared linked to parvovirus B19, influenza, CMV and Epstein-Barr virus. In vitro tests confirmed that three of the cytomegalovirus-associated TCR beta chains recognize cytomegalovirus antigens. A cluster of highly shared sequence variants was judged likely to represent a technical artifact of the sequencing pipeline. Assigning TCR associations to individual alleles was difficult when HLA alleles, especially DR and DQ, strongly co-occurred.

Concerning this clone itself: Its antigen remains unidentified.

Libraries were constructed by the immunoSEQ multiplex PCR assay. For the multiplex PCR, a mixture combining 60 forward primers for TCR Vbeta segments and 13 reverse primers for TCR Jbeta segments was used. Amplification of the CDR3 region of rearranged TCR beta genes was performed with a multiplex PCR assay on genomic DNA. Amplified TCR beta libraries were sequenced as 87-base-pair reads on the Illumina HiSeq System. For the original study's pipeline: A later analysis counted approximately 74 million unique TCR beta chains across the 550 to 800 repertoires, and around 9.9 million of these chains were shared by at least two donors. To remove PCR and sequencing errors, raw reads were error-corrected and collapsed into unique sequences using a nearest-neighbor algorithm that merged closely related sequences. CDR3 sequences were aligned to IMGT reference sequences to assign V, D and J gene segments. For a sequence to be retained, a match of at least six nucleotides was required to both a V gene segment and a J gene segment. Rearrangements were classified as productive when the CDR3 lacked stop codons and remained in frame with V and J, and all other rearrangements were classified as non-productive. CDR3 was defined by IMGT convention, running from the second conserved V-encoded cysteine to the conserved J-encoded phenylalanine. The earlier analysis of 587 of the donors excluded any sequence lacking an unambiguous match to a single V gene segment. An earlier analysis of approximately 590 of the donors classified V segments as functional when productive rearrangements were above 56.7% and as segregating when the standard deviation between donors was above 5%. A statistical classification framework was built for diagnosing cytomegalovirus status from the catalog of TCR beta chain sequences. V and J gene assignment, in a later analysis, came from comparing TCR nucleotide sequences with IMGT/GENE-DB human TR gene sequences. Using the TCRdist pipeline, a later analysis assigned CDR3 sequences along with most-parsimonious VDJ recombination scenarios. In a later analysis, each TCR beta chain was defined by its CDR3 amino acid sequence together with its V-gene family, and reads lacking a unique V-gene family were excluded. A later analysis removed roughly 590 highly shared, low-generation-probability nucleotide sequences to deal with suspected cross-contamination and a sequencing artifact. For each public chain, a later analysis derived a clonal expansion index from normalized ranks of inferred template counts within each repertoire. In a later analysis, generation probabilities were computed with a VDJ recombination model fitted to out-of-frame rearrangements, and the resulting probabilities were checked against IGoR. In a later analysis, hypergeometric tests were used to score TCR-TCR, TCR-HLA and TCR-CMV co-occurrence, with a repertoire-size bias correction applied to TCR pairs. To estimate false discovery rates, a later analysis permuted the HLA or CMV assignments 20 times. In a later analysis, co-occurring TCRs were grouped with DBSCAN, and TCRdist sequence similarity was added when clustering was performed within HLA-allele-positive subsets. For co-occurrence clustering, repertoires with fewer than 30,000 or more than 120,000 public chains were excluded, along with several repertoires with anomalous nucleotide sharing. What TCRdb holds here is the immuneACCESS table cut down to in-frame rearrangements. Part of the clones is not present; checked against another copy, under half of the missing clones reflect an unresolved V gene, and the others are unexplained. V and J calls and clone size are as listed in that table; D and trimming were resolved from the DNA. The sample's table covers just over 200,000 clones. The ten most abundant clones make up about 1% of the sample.

The V end gives up 4 bases and the J end 4 bases, leaving 7 bases in the junction not matched to a gene. The CDR3 measures 15 amino acids from cysteine to phenylalanine. Only the CDR3 portion is preserved as DNA: 45 bases, with reading frame beginning at the first base. Via the germline V gene, CDR1 is SGHDN and CDR2 FVKESK. The cohort comprised some 730 healthy bone marrow donors. At the time of sampling, all cohort members were nominally healthy, though unrecorded immune exposures were likely present. The donor tested CMV seropositive and was one of the 289 seropositive cohort members. Each donor provided a peripheral blood sample, and peripheral blood mononuclear cells were used for TCR beta sequencing. The Qiagen DNeasy Blood Extraction Kit was used to extract genomic DNA from the blood cell samples.

The sequence joins TRBV14 to TRBJ1-1; 9 nucleotides in the junction match TRBD1. The source of this sequence is a girl aged 2-10 years in good health and CMV-seropositive. The sequencing input was PBMCs. This receptor carries the CDR3 CASSLGTGWITEAFF. The base sequence is TGTGCCAGCAGCCTAGGGACAGGGTGGATCACTGAAGCTTTCTTT.